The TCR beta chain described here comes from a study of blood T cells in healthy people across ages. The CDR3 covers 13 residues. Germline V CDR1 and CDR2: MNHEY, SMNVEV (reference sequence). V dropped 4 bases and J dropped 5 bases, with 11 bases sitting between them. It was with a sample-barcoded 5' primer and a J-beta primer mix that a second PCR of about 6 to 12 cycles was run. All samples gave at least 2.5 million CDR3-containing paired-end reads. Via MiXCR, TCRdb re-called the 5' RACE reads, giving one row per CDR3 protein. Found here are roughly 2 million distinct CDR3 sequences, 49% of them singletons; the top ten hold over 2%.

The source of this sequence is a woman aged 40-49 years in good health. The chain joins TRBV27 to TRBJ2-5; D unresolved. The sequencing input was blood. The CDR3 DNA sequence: TGTGCCAGCAGTTACCGGTTAGGGGAGACCCAGTACTTC. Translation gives CASSYRLGETQYF.